This TCR beta chain was sequenced in a study of blood T cell repertoires in COVID-19. Across the whole study: Sample material is recorded as cDNA or gDNA derived from T cells, B-cell-depleted T cells, or PBMCs.

The assay was immunoSEQ multiplex PCR, and TCRdb's table has in-frame clones only and misses some. The sample consists of some 230,000 clones, more than 80% of them appearing once. This CDR3 contains 15 residues. Germline CDR1 LGHNA, CDR2 YSLEER. Trimming shortened V by 0 bases and J by 3 bases, and 11 bases separated the two germline ends. The rearrangement joins TRBV4-3 to TRBJ1-2; TRBD1 might be the D (5 bases). The source material was peripheral blood. The sequence was obtained from a man aged 30 to 39 who had recovered from COVID-19. CDR3 amino acids: CASSQDRVYDYGYTF. The DNA for the CDR3 is TGCGCCAGCAGCCAAGACAGGGTATACGACTATGGCTACACCTTC.